This TCR beta chain was retrieved from a study of CXCR3-negative and CXCR3-positive naive CD8 T cells. Study in general: A total of some 130 million TRB reads was generated, with about 1.5 +/- 0.3 million per library.

It was by 5' RACE with UMI labels that the TRB cDNA libraries were prepared. With the 5' RACE reads reprocessed, TCRdb shows one record per CDR3 protein and no DNA. The sample totals 50,000 to 60,000 distinct CDR3 sequences. In germline, CDR1 is SQVTM, CDR2 ANQGSEA. This CDR3 has 12 amino acids. The sample taken for sequencing was naive CXCR3- CD8+ T cells from blood. Subset: CD45RO-CCR7+CD27+CD95- naive CD8+ T cells lacking CXCR3 (TNR3-). The receptor was derived from a human donor in good health. Some clones in this sample may be carry-over from other donors' samples. The chain carries TRBV29-1 and TRBJ2-7; TCRdb's D call of TRBD1 is untestable without DNA. The CDR3 protein is CSVELGGWEQYF.